The rows below give T cell receptor beta chains drawn from one sample of a study of blood T cell repertoires in COVID-19. Only in-frame clones appear in the TCRdb table, and some are missing; sequencing was by immunoSEQ multiplex PCR. The sample carries more than 45,000 clones, 78% recorded once. Material for sequencing was peripheral blood. These receptors all come from a human donor in a cohort sampled during active COVID-19. Both conserved end residues are part of each CDR3. D genes are given only for firm matches. Only part of the rows carry a size: once, few, many, or a class if the clone is expanded.

cdr3_length clone_size j_call d_call v_call cdr3_aa cdr3_nt
16 . TRBJ2-7 . TRBV19 CASSIEGDKTSYEQYF TGTGCCAGTAGTATAGAAGGGGACAAAACCTCCTACGAGCAGTACTTC
15 . TRBJ1-4 TRBD1 TRBV5-1 CASSLFRGANEKLFF TGCGCCAGCAGCTTGTTCAGGGGGGCTAATGAAAAACTGTTTTTT
14 few TRBJ1-5 . TRBV5-5 CASSFRESNQPQHF TGTGCCAGCAGCTTCAGGGAAAGCAATCAGCCCCAGCATTTT
17 few TRBJ2-3 TRBD2 TRBV7-2 CASSLGPAGLSTDTQYF TGTGCCAGCAGCTTAGGGCCAGCGGGACTTAGCACAGATACGCAGTATTTT
13 few TRBJ1-1 . TRBV7-9 CASRSQGNTEAFF TGTGCCAGCCGATCACAGGGGAACACTGAAGCTTTCTTT
14 . TRBJ1-3 . TRBV9 CASSVEPSGNTIYF TGTGCCAGCAGCGTAGAGCCATCTGGAAACACCATATATTTT
13 few TRBJ1-1 . TRBV7-2 CASSLRERAEAFF TGTGCCAGCAGCTTACGGGAGAGAGCTGAAGCTTTCTTT
14 . TRBJ2-3 TRBD1 TRBV30 CAWSGTGIVNTQYF TGTGCCTGGAGTGGGACAGGGATTGTGAATACGCAGTATTTT
17 . TRBJ2-1 TRBD2 TRBV18 CASSPPLSGGAWPEQFF TGTGCCAGCTCACCACCCCTAAGCGGGGGGGCCTGGCCAGAGCAGTTCTTC
13 few TRBJ1-2 . TRBV28 CASSGGTPHGYTF TGTGCCAGCAGCGGGGGGACACCCCATGGCTACACCTTC
16 . TRBJ2-1 . TRBV5-8 CASTRFRGQSYNEQFF TGTGCCAGCACCAGATTCAGGGGCCAGAGCTACAATGAGCAGTTCTTC